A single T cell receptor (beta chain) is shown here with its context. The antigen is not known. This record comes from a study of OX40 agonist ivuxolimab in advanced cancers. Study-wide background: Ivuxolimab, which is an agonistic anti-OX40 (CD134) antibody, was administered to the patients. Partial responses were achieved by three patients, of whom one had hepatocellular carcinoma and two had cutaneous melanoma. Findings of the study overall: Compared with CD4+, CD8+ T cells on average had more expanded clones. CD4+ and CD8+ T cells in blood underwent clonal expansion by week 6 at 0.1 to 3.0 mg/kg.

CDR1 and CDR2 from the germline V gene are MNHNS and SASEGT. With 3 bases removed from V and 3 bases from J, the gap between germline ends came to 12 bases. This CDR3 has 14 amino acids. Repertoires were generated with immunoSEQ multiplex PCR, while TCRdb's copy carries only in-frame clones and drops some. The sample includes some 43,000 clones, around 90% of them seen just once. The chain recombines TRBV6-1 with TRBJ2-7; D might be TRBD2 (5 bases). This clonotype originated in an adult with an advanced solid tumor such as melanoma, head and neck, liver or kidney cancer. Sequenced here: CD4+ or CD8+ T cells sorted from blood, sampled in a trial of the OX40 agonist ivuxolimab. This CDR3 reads CASSDPSLLYEQYF. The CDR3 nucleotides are TGTGCCAGCAGTGATCCTAGCTTACTCTACGAGCAGTACTTC.